One sample yielded the 16 T cell receptor beta chains listed below, sequenced in a study of cytomegalovirus exposure and HLA in healthy donors listed by TCRdb under 2017. Libraries were built with the immunoSEQ multiplex PCR assay. For the multiplex PCR, a mixture combining 60 forward primers for TCR Vbeta segments and 13 reverse primers for TCR Jbeta segments was used. The source is immuneACCESS, and TCRdb retained only in-frame sequences with V and J called. Part of the clones is not carried over; for the studies checked, unresolved V genes explain less than half of this, and the remainder is unexplained. The sample yields around 130,000 clones; over 75% were counted once. The top ten hold more than 1.5% of the sample. The sample consisted of PBMCs. The receptors derive from a boy aged 5-17 years in good health and CMV-seronegative.

J is TRBJ1-1 and V is TRBV4-3; maybe TRBD1 (6 bases). The germline V gene encodes CDR1 LGHNA and CDR2 YSLEER. Trimming stripped 0 bases from V and 5 bases from J, with 7 bases between. The CDR3 runs to 13 residues. This chain's CDR3 is CASSQDQGTEAFF. The DNA for the CDR3 is TGCGCCAGCAGCCAAGATCAGGGGACTGAAGCTTTCTTT.

The gene calls are TRBV27 and TRBJ1-4, with 9 bases that match TRBD1. Germline loops: CDR1 MNHEY, CDR2 SMNVEV (reference sequence). The CDR3 has 17 residues. J gave up 7 bases and V 4 bases, and 13 bases lay outside the gene matches. The CDR3 DNA reads as TGTGCCAGCAGTTACCTTCCACCCGGGACAGGGCCTGAAAAACTGTTTTTT. Translated, it gives CASSYLPPGTGPEKLFF.

The DNA for the CDR3 is TGCGCCAGCAGCCAAGAATGGGGACAGGGGGCCCTCTCTGGAAACACCATATATTTT. It encodes CASSQEWGQGALSGNTIYF. This chain links TRBV4-3 with TRBJ1-3; 12 nucleotides match TRBD1. Germline lookup yields CDR1 LGHNA and CDR2 YSLEER. The V segment lost 0 bases and the J segment 0 bases; nucleotides outside the gene matches: 6. This CDR3 has 19 amino acids.

This chain joins TRBV7-9 and TRBJ2-1, with TRBD2 matching 12 bases. Germline loops: CDR1 SEHNR, CDR2 FQNEAQ (reference sequence). The CDR3 extends over 17 amino acids. Trimming at V came to 5 bases and at J to 8 bases, leaving 13 bases not matched to a gene. CDR3 residues: CASSLRPTSGGTDEQFF. The CDR3 DNA follows: TGTGCCAGCAGCCTAAGACCGACTAGCGGGGGTACAGATGAGCAGTTCTTC.

This sequence joins TRBV2 and TRBJ2-7, with 7 bases aligning to TRBD2. Germline V lookup: CDR1 SNHLY, CDR2 FYNNEI. The trim removed 7 bases at V and 1 base at J, leaving 10 bases unmatched. The CDR3 is made up of 15 amino acids. The DNA for the CDR3 is TGTGCCAGCAAAGTGGGAGGCGGGAGTTCCTACGAGCAGTACTTC. As protein: CASKVGGGSSYEQYF.

J is TRBJ2-7 and V is TRBV4-3; the D is unclear. The V end was cut by 0 bases, the J end by 0 bases, with 9 bases between. The germline V gene has CDR1 LGHNA and CDR2 YSLEER. The CDR3 totals 15 residues. CDR3 sequence reads: CASSQDRVPSYEQYF. The CDR3 region has the DNA TGCGCCAGCAGCCAAGACCGGGTCCCCTCCTACGAGCAGTACTTC.

The CDR3 region is CASSEEVGGTQYF. In nucleotides, the CDR3 is TGTGCCAGCAGTGAAGAGGTTGGAGGTACGCAGTATTTT. The J gene is TRBJ2-3, the V gene TRBV2; D perhaps matches TRBD2 (5 bases). CDR1 and CDR2 from the germline V gene are SNHLY and FYNNEI. The CDR3 consists of 13 residues. The germline V and J ends were trimmed by 1 base and 8 bases, with 10 bases remaining between them.

The rearrangement joins TRBV10-3 to TRBJ2-7; TRBD2 matches at 8 bases. Per germline, CDR1 ENHRY and CDR2 SYGVKD. Trimming at V came to 2 bases and at J to 6 bases, leaving 3 bases not matched to a gene. The CDR3 sequence is 13 residues long. CDR3 in amino acids: CAISEPGGREQYF. CDR3 sequence (DNA): TGTGCCATCAGTGAGCCGGGAGGGCGCGAGCAGTACTTC.

The V gene is TRBV30, the J gene TRBJ2-3, with D possibly TRBD2 on 7 matching bases. Trimming removed 5 bases at V and 9 bases at J, with 21 bases between. The CDR3 extends over 14 amino acids. CDR1 is GTSNPN, CDR2 SVGIG, per germline (reference sequence). In DNA, the CDR3 is TGTGCCTGGGAAATAGGGGGATTTAGCGGGACGCAGTATTTT. Translated: CAWEIGGFSGTQYF.

This rearrangement joins TRBV9 to TRBJ2-7; D is possibly TRBD2 (6 bases). CDR1 is SGDLS, CDR2 YYNGEE, per germline. The CDR3 is 13 residues long. V lost 4 bases to trimming and J lost 5 bases, with 13 bases between them. The DNA for the CDR3 is TGTGCCAGCAGCTTGGGGACTCTAAACGAGCAGTACTTC. It codes for CASSLGTLNEQYF.

This chain connects TRBV7-9 to TRBJ1-3; a weak D match, TRBD1 (6 bases). Germline V CDR1 and CDR2: SEHNR, FQNEAQ (reference sequence). This CDR3 is 14 amino acids long. The germline V and J ends were trimmed by 6 bases and 2 bases, with 11 bases remaining between them. Here the CDR3 DNA reads TGTGCCAGCAGACCACAGGGACCTGGAAACACCATATATTTT. Translated: CASRPQGPGNTIYF.

The chain carries TRBV15 and TRBJ2-7; TRBD1 matches at 7 bases. The CDR3 loop spans 13 amino acids. CDR1 is LNHNV and CDR2 is YYDKDF in the germline V gene (reference sequence). The junction had 6 bases not matched to a gene; V was cut back by 3 bases and J by 7 bases. The CDR3 sequence: CATSSTAGGEQYF. The CDR3 DNA reads TGTGCCACCAGCAGCACAGCAGGGGGTGAGCAGTACTTC.

In its sample, this clone was seen once. The chain links TRBV27 to TRBJ2-1, with 10 bases lining up with TRBD1. The CDR3 spans 14 residues. V dropped 6 bases and J dropped 6; count of bases not matched to a gene: 5. Germline CDR1 and CDR2: MNHEY and SMNVEV (reference sequence). The CDR3 is CASSPGTGVNEQFF. CDR3 bases: TGTGCCAGCAGCCCCGGGACAGGGGTCAATGAGCAGTTCTTC.

The chain is built from TRBV5-8 and TRBJ1-2; D is possibly TRBD1 (6 bases). With 1 base removed from V and 7 bases from J, the gap between germline ends came to 17 bases. CDR1 and CDR2 from the germline V gene are SGHTS and YDEGEE. This CDR3 has 15 amino acids. The CDR3: CASSLSQGRVFGYTF. The DNA for the CDR3 is TGTGCCAGCAGCTTGTCACAGGGAAGGGTCTTTGGCTACACCTTC. Full variable domain (remainder filled in from reference TRBV5-8 and TRBJ1-2): EAGVTQSPTHLIKTRGQQATLRCSPISGHTSVYWYQQALGLGLQFLLWYDEGEERNRGNFPPRFSGRQFPNYSSELNVNALELEDSALYLCASSLSQGRVFGYTFGSGTRLTVV.

The chain has TRBV5-5 and TRBJ1-1, with a weak D call TRBD1 (6 bases). Germline CDR1 is SGHKS and CDR2 is YYEKEE (reference sequence). V lost 4 bases to trimming and J lost 0 bases, with 10 bases between them. The length of the CDR3 is 14 residues. CDR3 sequence: CASSLDSLNTEAFF. The CDR3 coding sequence is TGTGCCAGCAGCCTGGACAGCTTGAACACTGAAGCTTTCTTT. Looking up the rest from reference TRBV5-5 and TRBJ1-1 gives the full variable domain: DAGVTQSPTHLIKTRGQQVTLRCSPISGHKSVSWYQQVLGQGPQFIFQYYEKEERGRGNFPDRFSARQFPNYSSELNVNALLLGDSALYLCASSLDSLNTEAFFGQGTRLTVV.

The V call is TRBV10-3, the J call TRBJ2-5, with a weak D call TRBD1 (6 bases). CDR3 length: 14 amino acids. Germline V gene lookup returns CDR1 ENHRY and CDR2 SYGVKD. V gave up 1 base and J gave up 5 bases, with 11 bases separating them. The CDR3 nucleotides are TGTGCCATCAGTGAGTTCTCAGGGGCGGAGACCCAGTACTTC. Translation gives CAISEFSGAETQYF.